The 10 T cell receptor beta chains given below trace back to one sample, sequenced in a study of blood T cells in healthy people across ages. Primers used in a second PCR of about 7 to 12 cycles were a sample-barcoded 5' primer and a J-beta primer mix. A single record per CDR3 protein comes from TCRdb applying MiXCR to the 5' RACE reads. The table shows fewer than 2,000,000 distinct CDR3 sequences, with around 42% occurring only once. The sequencing sample was made of blood. The source is a human donor in good health.

The chain has TRBV6-1 and TRBJ2-3; 8 bases align to TRBD1. CDR3 size: 15 residues. Looked up from germline, CDR1 is MNHNS and CDR2 is SASEGT. The V segment lost 10 bases and the J segment 1 base; nucleotides outside the gene matches: 10. The CDR3 loop reads CATPGQVDRTDTQYF. The DNA for the CDR3 is TGTGCCACTCCGGGACAGGTTGACCGCACAGATACGCAGTATTTT.

There are a few counts of this clonotype. The chain couples TRBV29-1 to TRBJ1-2, with D possibly TRBD1 on 6 matching bases. The CDR3 covers 15 residues. V lost 5 bases and J 1 base, leaving 17 bases between the germline ends. The germline V gene has CDR1 SQVTM and CDR2 ANQGSEA. The DNA of the CDR3 is TGCAGCGTTATGACAGGCTTCGCGATTAACTATGGCTACACCTTC. The encoded protein is CSVMTGFAINYGYTF. Full variable domain (missing parts from reference TRBV29-1 and TRBJ1-2): SAVISQKPSRDICQRGTSLTIQCQVDSQVTMMFWYRQQPGQSLTLIATANQGSEATYESGFVIDKFPISRPNLTFSTLTVSNMSPEDSSIYLCSVMTGFAINYGYTFGSGTRLTVV.

This clonotype occurred many times. The CDR3 DNA sequence: TGCAGCGTCGGCATCTCTGGGGCCAACGTCCTGACTTTC. It specifies CSVGISGANVLTF. The genes are TRBV29-1 and TRBJ2-6; no firm D call. Trimming took off 6 bases at V and 0 bases at J, with 6 bases between the two ends. CDR1 and CDR2 (germline): SQVTM, ANQGSEA. The CDR3 sequence is 13 residues long.

The genes are TRBV5-1 and TRBJ2-4, with 11 bases fitting TRBD2. The CDR3 length is 14 residues. The germline V gene encodes CDR1 SGHRS and CDR2 YFSETQ. The junction had 3 bases not matched to a gene; V was cut back by 4 bases and J by 6 bases. DNA of the CDR3: TGCGCCAGCAGCCCGGGGACTAGCGGAAACATTCAGTACTTC. Its protein is CASSPGTSGNIQYF.

Of note for this clonotype: A much bigger clone sits one base away, suggesting this may be a read error. The V and J genes are TRBV6-2 or TRBV6-3 and TRBJ2-7, with a possible D match to TRBD2 (5 bases). CDR1 MNHEY and CDR2 SVGEGT come from the germline V gene. This CDR3 is built from 15 residues. This CDR3 is CACSYGSFEGDEQYF. In DNA form, the CDR3 reads TGTGCCTGCAGTTACGGGTCCTTCGAGGGCGACGAGCAGTACTTC.

This clonotype was recorded a few times. The gene calls are TRBV7-9 and TRBJ1-4; D is unclear. V was clipped by 5 bases and J by 0 bases, with 7 bases between them. Germline V gene data show CDR1 as SEHNR and CDR2 as FQNEAQ (reference sequence). The CDR3 totals 14 residues. The CDR3 nucleotides are TGTGCCAGCAGCCGCGACTCAACTAATGAAAAACTGTTTTTT. It is translated as CASSRDSTNEKLFF.

This clonotype showed up just once. V and J are TRBV4-1 and TRBJ1-1; perhaps TRBD1 as D (6 bases). This CDR3 is 16 amino acids long. Germline values: CDR1 MGHRA, CDR2 YSYEKL. V lost 4 bases and J lost 5, with 20 bases in between. CDR3 nucleotide sequence: TGCGCCAGCAGCCCTTCCCGAACAGGGACTGGGACTGAAGCTTTCTTT. Protein product: CASSPSRTGTGTEAFF.

CDR3 amino acids: CASSRPGNEKLFF. In DNA, the CDR3 is TGTGCCAGCAGTAGACCGGGGAATGAAAAACTGTTTTTT. This chain links TRBV12-3 or TRBV12-4 with TRBJ1-4, with D unresolved. The ends were cut back, 5 bases at V and 5 bases at J, with 9 bases in the middle. The CDR3 is made up of 13 amino acids.

V and J are TRBV4-3 and TRBJ2-5, with TRBD2 matching over 10 bases. Germline V lookup: CDR1 LGHNA, CDR2 YSLEER. V shed 0 bases, J shed 4 bases, and the junction held 8 bases outside the gene matches. The CDR3 is 17 amino acids. The CDR3 region has the DNA TGCGCCAGCAGCCAAGATCGGGTAGCGGGGGGTCGAGAGACCCAGTACTTC. Residues: CASSQDRVAGGRETQYF.

V gene TRBV6-6 combines with J gene TRBJ1-2; 10 positions match TRBD1. Germline V gene data show CDR1 as MNHNY and CDR2 as SVGAGI (reference sequence). After removal of 5 bases from V and 8 bases from J, the junction contained 11 bases not matched to a gene. CDR3 length: 15 amino acids. Here the CDR3 DNA reads TGTGCCAGCAGTCCATCGATAGGGACAGGGGAAGGCTACACCTTC. This encodes CASSPSIGTGEGYTF.